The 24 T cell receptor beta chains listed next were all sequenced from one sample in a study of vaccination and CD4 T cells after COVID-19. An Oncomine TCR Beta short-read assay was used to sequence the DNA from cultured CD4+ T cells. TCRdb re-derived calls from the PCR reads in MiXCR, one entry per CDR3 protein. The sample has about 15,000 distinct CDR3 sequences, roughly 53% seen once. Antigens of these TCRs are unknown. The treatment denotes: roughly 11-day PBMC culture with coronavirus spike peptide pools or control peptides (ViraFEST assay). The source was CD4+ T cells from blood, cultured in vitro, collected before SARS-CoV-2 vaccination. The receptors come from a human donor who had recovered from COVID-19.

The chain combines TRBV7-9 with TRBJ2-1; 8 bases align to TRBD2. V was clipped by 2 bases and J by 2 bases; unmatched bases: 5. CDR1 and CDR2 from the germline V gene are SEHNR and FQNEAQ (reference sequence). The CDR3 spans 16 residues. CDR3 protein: CASSLSLAGPYNEQFF. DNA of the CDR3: TGTGCCAGCAGCTTAAGTCTAGCGGGCCCCTACAATGAGCAGTTCTTC.

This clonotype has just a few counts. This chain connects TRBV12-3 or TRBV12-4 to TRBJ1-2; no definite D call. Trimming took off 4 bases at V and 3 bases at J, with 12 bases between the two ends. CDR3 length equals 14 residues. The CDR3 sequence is CASSSLGIHYGYTF. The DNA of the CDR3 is TGTGCCAGCAGTTCCCTTGGGATCCACTATGGCTACACCTTC.

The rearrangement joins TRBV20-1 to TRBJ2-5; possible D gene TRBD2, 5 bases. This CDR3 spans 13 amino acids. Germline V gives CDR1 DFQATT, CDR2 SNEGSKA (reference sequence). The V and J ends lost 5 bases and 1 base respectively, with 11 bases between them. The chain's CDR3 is CSAPPDSQETQYF. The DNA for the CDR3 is TGCAGTGCTCCCCCGGACTCCCAAGAGACCCAGTACTTC.

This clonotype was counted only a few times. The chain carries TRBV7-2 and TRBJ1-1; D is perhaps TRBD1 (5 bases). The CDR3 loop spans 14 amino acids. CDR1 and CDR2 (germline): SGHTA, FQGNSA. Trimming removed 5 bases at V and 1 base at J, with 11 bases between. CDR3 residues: CASSLGHANTEAFF. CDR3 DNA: TGTGCCAGCAGCCTAGGACACGCGAACACTGAAGCTTTCTTT.

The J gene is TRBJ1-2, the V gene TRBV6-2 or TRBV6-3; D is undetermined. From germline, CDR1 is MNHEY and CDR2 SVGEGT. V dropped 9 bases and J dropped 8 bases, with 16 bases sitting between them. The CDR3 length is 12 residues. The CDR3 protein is CASVKGFEGYTF. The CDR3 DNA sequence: TGTGCCAGTGTTAAAGGGTTTGAAGGCTACACCTTC.

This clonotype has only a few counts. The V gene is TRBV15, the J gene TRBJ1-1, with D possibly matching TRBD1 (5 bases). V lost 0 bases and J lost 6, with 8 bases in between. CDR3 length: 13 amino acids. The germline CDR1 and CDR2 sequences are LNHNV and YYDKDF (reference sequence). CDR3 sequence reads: CATSRDRGSEAFF. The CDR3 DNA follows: TGTGCCACCAGCAGAGATCGGGGCTCTGAAGCTTTCTTT.

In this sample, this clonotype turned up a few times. The CDR3 sequence: CASSGRGDTEAFF. CDR3 in DNA: TGTGCCAGCAGCGGTCGGGGGGACACTGAAGCTTTCTTT. This chain joins TRBV7-2 and TRBJ1-1; D may be TRBD1 (5 bases). The V and J ends lost 5 bases and 3 bases respectively, with 10 bases between them. Germline-derived CDR1 and CDR2 are SGHTA and FQGNSA. The CDR3 is 13 amino acids.

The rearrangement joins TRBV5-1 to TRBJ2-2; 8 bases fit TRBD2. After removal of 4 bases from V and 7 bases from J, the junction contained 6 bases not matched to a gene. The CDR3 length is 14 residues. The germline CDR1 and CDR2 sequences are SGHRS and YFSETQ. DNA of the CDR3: TGCGCCAGCAGCGGAACCGGGACTAGCGGGGAGCTGTTTTTT. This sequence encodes CASSGTGTSGELFF.

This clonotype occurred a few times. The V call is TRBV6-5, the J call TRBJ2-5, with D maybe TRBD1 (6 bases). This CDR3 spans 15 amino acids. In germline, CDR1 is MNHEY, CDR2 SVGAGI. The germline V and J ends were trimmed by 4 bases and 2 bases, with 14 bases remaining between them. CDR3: CASSSIQDRQETQYF. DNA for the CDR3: TGTGCCAGCAGTTCCATCCAGGACAGACAAGAGACCCAGTACTTC.

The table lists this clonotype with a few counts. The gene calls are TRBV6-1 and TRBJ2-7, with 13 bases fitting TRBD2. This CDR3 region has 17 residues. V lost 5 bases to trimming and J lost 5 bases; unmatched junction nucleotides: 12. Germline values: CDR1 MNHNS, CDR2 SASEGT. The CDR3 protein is CASSRPGTSGVINEQYF. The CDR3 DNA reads TGTGCCAGCAGTCGACCCGGGACTAGCGGGGTAATTAACGAGCAGTACTTC.

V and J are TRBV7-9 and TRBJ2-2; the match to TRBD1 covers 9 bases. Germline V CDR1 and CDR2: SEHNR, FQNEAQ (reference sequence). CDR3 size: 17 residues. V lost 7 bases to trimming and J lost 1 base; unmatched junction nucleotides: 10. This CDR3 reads CASTGNGDRVNTGELFF. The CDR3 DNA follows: TGTGCCAGCACCGGCAATGGGGACAGGGTGAACACCGGGGAGCTGTTTTTT.

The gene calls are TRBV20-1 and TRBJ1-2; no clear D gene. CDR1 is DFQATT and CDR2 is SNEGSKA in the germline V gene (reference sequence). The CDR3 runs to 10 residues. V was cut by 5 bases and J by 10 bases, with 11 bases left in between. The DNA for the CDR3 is TGCAGTGCTGGCGGGCCTCTCTACACCTTC. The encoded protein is CSAGGPLYTF.

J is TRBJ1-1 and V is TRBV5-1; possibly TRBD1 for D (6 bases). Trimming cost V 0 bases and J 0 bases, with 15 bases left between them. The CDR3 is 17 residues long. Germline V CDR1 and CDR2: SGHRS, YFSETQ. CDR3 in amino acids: CASSLAGRGPLNTEAFF. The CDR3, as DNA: TGCGCCAGCAGCTTGGCGGGCAGGGGACCTTTGAACACTGAAGCTTTCTTT.

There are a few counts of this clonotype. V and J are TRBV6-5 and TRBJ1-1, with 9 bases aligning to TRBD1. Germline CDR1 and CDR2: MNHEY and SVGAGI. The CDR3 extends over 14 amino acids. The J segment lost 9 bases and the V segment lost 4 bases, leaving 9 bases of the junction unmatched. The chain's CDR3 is CASSSPGQGIQAFF. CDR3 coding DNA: TGTGCCAGCAGTTCTCCGGGACAGGGAATTCAAGCTTTCTTT.

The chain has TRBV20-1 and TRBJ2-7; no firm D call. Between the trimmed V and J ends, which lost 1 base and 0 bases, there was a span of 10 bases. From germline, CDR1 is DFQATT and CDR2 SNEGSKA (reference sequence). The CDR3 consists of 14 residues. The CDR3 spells CSARGRVYSYEQYF. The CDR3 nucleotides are TGCAGTGCTAGAGGCCGGGTCTACTCCTACGAGCAGTACTTC.

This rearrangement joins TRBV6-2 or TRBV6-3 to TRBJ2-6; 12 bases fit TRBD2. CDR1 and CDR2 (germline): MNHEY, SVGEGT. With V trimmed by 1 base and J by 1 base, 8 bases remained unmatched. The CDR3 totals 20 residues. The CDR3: CASSYYGLAGMLSGANVLTF. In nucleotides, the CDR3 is TGTGCCAGCAGTTACTACGGACTAGCGGGAATGTTGTCTGGGGCCAACGTCCTGACTTTC.

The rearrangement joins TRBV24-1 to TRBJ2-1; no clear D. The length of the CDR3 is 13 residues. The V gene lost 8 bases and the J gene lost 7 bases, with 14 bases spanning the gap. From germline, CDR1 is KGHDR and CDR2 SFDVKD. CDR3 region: CATIGVRDNEQFF. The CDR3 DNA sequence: TGTGCCACCATCGGAGTTAGGGATAATGAGCAGTTCTTC.

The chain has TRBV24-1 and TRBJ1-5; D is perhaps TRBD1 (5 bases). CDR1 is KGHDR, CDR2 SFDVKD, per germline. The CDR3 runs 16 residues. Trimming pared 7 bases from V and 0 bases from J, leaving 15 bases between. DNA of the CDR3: TGTGCCACCAGCAATAGTGGGGGGTATAGCAATCAGCCCCAGCATTTT. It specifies CATSNSGGYSNQPQHF.

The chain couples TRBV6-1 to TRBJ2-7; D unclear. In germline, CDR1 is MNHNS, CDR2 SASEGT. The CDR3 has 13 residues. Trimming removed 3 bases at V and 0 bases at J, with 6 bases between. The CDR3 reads CASSDRYSYEQYF. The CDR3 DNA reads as TGTGCCAGCAGTGACAGGTACTCCTACGAGCAGTACTTC.

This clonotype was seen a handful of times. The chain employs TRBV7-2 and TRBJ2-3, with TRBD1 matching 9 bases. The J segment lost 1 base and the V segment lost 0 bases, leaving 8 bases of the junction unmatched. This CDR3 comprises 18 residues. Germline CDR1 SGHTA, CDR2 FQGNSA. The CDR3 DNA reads TGTGCCAGCAGCTTAGCATCCAGTGGGACAGGGCGCACAGATACGCAGTATTTT. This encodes CASSLASSGTGRTDTQYF.

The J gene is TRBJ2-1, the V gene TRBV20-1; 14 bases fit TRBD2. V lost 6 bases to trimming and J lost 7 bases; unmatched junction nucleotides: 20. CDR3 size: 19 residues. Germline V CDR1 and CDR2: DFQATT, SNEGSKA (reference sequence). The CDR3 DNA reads TGCAGTGCGTTTACCGGACTAGCGGGGGGCGACTGGGAATTTAATGAGCAGTTCTTC. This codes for CSAFTGLAGGDWEFNEQFF.

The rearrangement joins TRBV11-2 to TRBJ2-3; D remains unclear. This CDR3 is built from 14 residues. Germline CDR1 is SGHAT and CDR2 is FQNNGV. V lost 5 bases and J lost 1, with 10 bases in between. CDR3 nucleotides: TGTGCCAGCAGCATGTTACTTCGCACAGATACGCAGTATTTT. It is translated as CASSMLLRTDTQYF.

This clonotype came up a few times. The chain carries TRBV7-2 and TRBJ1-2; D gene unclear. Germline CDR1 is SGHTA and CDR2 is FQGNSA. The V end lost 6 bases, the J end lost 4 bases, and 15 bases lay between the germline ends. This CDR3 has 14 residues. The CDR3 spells CASSHNPRLYGYTF. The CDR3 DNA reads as TGTGCCAGCAGTCATAACCCACGGCTCTATGGCTACACCTTC. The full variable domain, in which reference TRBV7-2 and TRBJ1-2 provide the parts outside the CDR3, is GAGVSQSPSNKVTEKGKDVELRCDPISGHTALYWYRQSLGQGLEFLIYFQGNSAPDKSGLPSDRFSAERTGGSVSTLTIQRTQQEDSAVYLCASSHNPRLYGYTFGSGTRLTVV.

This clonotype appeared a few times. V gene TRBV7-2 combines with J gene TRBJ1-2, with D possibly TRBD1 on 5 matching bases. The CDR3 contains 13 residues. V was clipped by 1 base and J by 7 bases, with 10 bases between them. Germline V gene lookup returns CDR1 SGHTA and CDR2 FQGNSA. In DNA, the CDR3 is TGTGCCAGCAGCTTAGGATCAGGGATTGGCTACACCTTC. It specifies CASSLGSGIGYTF.